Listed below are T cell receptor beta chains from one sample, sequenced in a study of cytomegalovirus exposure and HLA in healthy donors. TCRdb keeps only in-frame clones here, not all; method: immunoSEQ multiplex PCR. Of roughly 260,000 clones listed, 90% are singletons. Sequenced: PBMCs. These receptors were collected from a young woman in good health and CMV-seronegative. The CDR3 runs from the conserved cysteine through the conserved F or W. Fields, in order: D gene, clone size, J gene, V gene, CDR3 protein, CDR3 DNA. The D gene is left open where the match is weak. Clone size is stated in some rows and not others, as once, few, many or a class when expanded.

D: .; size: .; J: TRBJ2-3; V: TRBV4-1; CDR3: CASSQDTSADTQYF; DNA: TGCGCCAGCAGCCAAGATACCAGCGCGGATACGCAGTATTTT
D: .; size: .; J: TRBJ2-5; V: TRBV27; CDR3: CASSYFSSGDETQYF; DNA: TGTGCCAGCAGTTATTTTAGTTCAGGGGACGAGACCCAGTACTTC
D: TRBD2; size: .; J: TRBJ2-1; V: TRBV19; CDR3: CASWDGQGTSGGHNEQFF; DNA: TGTGCCAGCTGGGACGGACAGGGTACTAGCGGGGGCCACAATGAGCAGTTCTTC
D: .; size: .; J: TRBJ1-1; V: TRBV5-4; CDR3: CASSIGQLEAFF; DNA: TGTGCCAGCAGCATTGGACAGCTTGAAGCTTTCTTT
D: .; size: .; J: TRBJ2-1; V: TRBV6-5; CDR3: CASSTSSYNEQFF; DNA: TGTGCCAGCAGTACCAGCTCCTACAATGAGCAGTTCTTC
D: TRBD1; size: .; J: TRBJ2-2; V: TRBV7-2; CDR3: CASSVFRGQGELFF; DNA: TGTGCCAGCAGCGTATTCAGGGGGCAGGGGGAGCTGTTTTTT
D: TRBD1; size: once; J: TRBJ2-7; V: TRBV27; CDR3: CASSGDRGAPSYEQYF; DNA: TGTGCCAGCAGTGGGGACAGGGGCGCACCCTCCTACGAGCAGTACTTC
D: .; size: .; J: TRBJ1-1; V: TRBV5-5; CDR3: CASSPQQGRTEAFF; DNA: TGTGCCAGCAGCCCGCAACAGGGACGGACTGAAGCTTTCTTT
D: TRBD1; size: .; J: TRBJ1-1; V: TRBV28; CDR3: CASTGQGDPNTEAFF; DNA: TGTGCCAGCACGGGACAGGGCGACCCAAACACTGAAGCTTTCTTT
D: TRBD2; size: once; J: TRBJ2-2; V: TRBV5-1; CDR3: CASSSSWRGAYTGELFF; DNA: TGCGCCAGCAGCTCTTCTTGGCGGGGGGCCTACACCGGGGAGCTGTTTTTT
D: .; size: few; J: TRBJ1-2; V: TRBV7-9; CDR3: CASSLGTPDSYGYTF; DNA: TGTGCCAGCAGCTTGGGCACTCCAGACAGCTATGGCTACACCTTC
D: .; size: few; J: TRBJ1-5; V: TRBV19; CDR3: CASSYWGDQPQHF; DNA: TGTGCCAGTAGTTACTGGGGAGATCAGCCCCAGCATTTT
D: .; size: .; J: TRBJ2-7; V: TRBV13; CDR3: CASSLRKQLRSYEQYF; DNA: TGTGCCAGCAGCTTACGGAAGCAGCTCAGGTCCTACGAGCAGTACTTC
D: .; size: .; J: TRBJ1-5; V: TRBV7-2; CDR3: CASSLRGQPQHF; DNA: TGTGCCAGCAGCTTAAGGGGTCAGCCCCAGCATTTT
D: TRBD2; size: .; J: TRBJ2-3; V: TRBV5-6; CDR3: CASSTTGTRGRDTQYF; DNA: TGTGCCAGCAGCACAACCGGGACTAGGGGACGGGATACGCAGTATTTT
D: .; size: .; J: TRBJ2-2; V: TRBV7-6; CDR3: CASSSGLLTGELFF; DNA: TGTGCCAGCAGCTCGGGACTTCTCACCGGGGAGCTGTTTTTT
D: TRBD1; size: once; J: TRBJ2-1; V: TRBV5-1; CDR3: CASSSGQGANEQFF; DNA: TGCGCCAGCAGCTCGGGACAGGGGGCTAATGAGCAGTTCTTC
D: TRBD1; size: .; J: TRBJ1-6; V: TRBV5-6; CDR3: CASSLDRVNSPLHF; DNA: TGTGCCAGCAGCCTGGACAGGGTTAATTCACCCCTCCACTTT
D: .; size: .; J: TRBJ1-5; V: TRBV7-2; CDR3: CASSLEWGRNQPQHF; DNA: TGTGCCAGCAGCTTAGAATGGGGCCGCAATCAGCCCCAGCATTTT
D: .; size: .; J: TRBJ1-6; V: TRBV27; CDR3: CASSANREWSYNSPLHF; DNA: TGTGCCAGCAGTGCGAACAGGGAATGGTCCTATAATTCACCCCTCCACTTT
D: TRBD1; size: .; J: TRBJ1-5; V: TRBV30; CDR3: CAWDRTNDRAYSNQPQHF; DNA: TGTGCCTGGGACAGGACGAACGACAGGGCGTATAGCAATCAGCCCCAGCATTTT
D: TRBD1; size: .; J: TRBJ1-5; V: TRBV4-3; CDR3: CASSRDRGNQPQHF; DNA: TGCGCCAGCAGCCGGGACAGGGGAAATCAGCCCCAGCATTTT
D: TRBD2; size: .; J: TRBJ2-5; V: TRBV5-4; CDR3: CASSSGLAGGWREETQYF; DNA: TGTGCCAGCAGCTCGGGACTAGCGGGGGGATGGAGGGAAGAGACCCAGTACTTC
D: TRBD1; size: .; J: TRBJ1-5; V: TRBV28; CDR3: CASSYRGPQHF; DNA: TGTGCCAGCAGCTACAGGGGGCCCCAGCATTTT
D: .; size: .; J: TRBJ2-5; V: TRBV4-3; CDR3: CASSQAPRETQYF; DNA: TGCGCCAGCAGCCAAGCGCCCAGGGAGACCCAGTACTTC
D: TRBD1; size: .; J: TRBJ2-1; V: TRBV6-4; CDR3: CASSDSPGQGNEQFF; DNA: TGTGCCAGCAGTGACTCGCCGGGACAGGGAAATGAGCAGTTCTTC
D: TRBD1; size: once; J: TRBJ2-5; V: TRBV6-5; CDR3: CASSHGQGEQETQYF; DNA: TGTGCCAGCAGTCATGGACAGGGGGAACAAGAGACCCAGTACTTC
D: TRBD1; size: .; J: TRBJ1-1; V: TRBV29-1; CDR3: CSVITGTANTEAFF; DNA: TGCAGCGTTATAACGGGGACAGCCAACACTGAAGCTTTCTTT